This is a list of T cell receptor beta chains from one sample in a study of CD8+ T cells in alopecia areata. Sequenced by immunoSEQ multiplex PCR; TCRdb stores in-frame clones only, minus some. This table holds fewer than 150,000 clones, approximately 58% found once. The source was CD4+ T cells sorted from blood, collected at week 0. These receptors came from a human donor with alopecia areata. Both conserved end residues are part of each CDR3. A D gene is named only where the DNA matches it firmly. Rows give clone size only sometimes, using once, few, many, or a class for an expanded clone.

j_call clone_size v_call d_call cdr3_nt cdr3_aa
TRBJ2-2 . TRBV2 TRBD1 TGTGCCAGCAGGCGGACAGGGGGGCACCCCGGGGAGCTGTTTTTT CASRRTGGHPGELFF
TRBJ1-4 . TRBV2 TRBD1 TGTGCCAGCAGTGATGACAGGGGAGAAAAACTGTTTTTT CASSDDRGEKLFF
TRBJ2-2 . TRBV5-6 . TGTGCCAGCAGCTGGGACCTCAACACCGGGGAGCTGTTTTTT CASSWDLNTGELFF
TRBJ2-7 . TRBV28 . TGTGCCAGCAGGCGACAGTACGAGCAGTACTTC CASRRQYEQYF
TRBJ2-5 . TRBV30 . TGTGCCTGGAGTGTCACAGTCCAAGAGACCCAGTACTTC CAWSVTVQETQYF
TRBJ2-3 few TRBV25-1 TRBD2 TGTGCCAGCAGTGTAACGAGTTGGGAGGGGACAGATACGCAGTATTTT CASSVTSWEGTDTQYF
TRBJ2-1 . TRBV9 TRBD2 TGTGCCAGCAGCGTAGATGGGACTAGCGGGGAGGGGACCTACAATGAGCAGTTCTTC CASSVDGTSGEGTYNEQFF
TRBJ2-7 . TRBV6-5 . TGTGCCAGCAGTTACTCGGCGACCCCCTATTACGAGCAGTACTTC CASSYSATPYYEQYF
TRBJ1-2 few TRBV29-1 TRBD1 TGCAGCGCCCAGCTCCCGGGACAGGGGTACCATGGCTACACCTTC CSAQLPGQGYHGYTF
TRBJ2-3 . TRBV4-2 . TGTGCCAGCAGCCAAAGTGGAACAGATACGCAGTATTTT CASSQSGTDTQYF
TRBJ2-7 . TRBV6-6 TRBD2 TGTGCCAGCAGTTCCGGCGGGGGGGGAGGCGAGCAGTACTTC CASSSGGGGGEQYF
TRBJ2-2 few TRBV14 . TGTGCCAGCAGCCAAGTGCGGCCGACATTAACCGGGGAGCTGTTTTTT CASSQVRPTLTGELFF
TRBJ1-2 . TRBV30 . TGTGCCTGGAGTGCACATTCTTTCGGCTACACCTTC CAWSAHSFGYTF
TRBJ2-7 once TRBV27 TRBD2 TGTGCCAGCAGTTTCGGGACTAGCGGGAGGGCACAGCAGTACTTC CASSFGTSGRAQQYF
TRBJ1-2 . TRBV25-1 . TGTGCCAGCAGTGAAGCCCAGGGTTATGGCTACACCTTC CASSEAQGYGYTF
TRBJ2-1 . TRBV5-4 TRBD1 TGTGCCAGCAGCCCCCAACAGGGGAGCTCCTACAATGAGCAGTTCTTC CASSPQQGSSYNEQFF
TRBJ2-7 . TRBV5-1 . TGCGCCAGCAGCCCACGGACAGAAAGTTCATCCGAGCAGTACTTC CASSPRTESSSEQYF
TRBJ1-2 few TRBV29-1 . TGCAGCGTTGAGCGGGACTCAAACTATGGCTACACCTTC CSVERDSNYGYTF
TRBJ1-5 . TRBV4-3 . TGCGCCAGCAGCCAAGAAGCAGGAGGGTTTAATCAGCCCCAGCATTTT CASSQEAGGFNQPQHF
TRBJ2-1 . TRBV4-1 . TGCGCCAGCAGCCAAGTGCGGGCTCGGAATGAGCAGTTCTTC CASSQVRARNEQFF
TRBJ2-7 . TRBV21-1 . TGTGCCAGCAGCCTAGCAGACAGGGACCCCTACGAGCAGTACTTC CASSLADRDPYEQYF
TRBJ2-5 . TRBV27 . TGTGCCAGCAGTTCCCGGCCCCCGCGGGGTCAAGAGACCCAGTACTTC CASSSRPPRGQETQYF
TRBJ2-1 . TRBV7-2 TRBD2 TGTGCCAGCAGCCTAGCGGGGGCCCCCGTTACTGAGCAGTTCTTC CASSLAGAPVTEQFF
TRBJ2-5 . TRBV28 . TGTGCCAGCAGTTTATTGGGGCGAGCCGAGACCCAGTACTTC CASSLLGRAETQYF
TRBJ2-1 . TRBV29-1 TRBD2 TGCAGCGCTTGCGCCGGGAGGGAGGGGAGTGAGCAGTTCTTC CSACAGREGSEQFF
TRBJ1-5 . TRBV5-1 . TGCGCCAGCAGCTTAACAGGACACAATCAGCCCCAGCATTTT CASSLTGHNQPQHF
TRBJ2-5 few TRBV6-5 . TGTGCCAGCAGTTACTCGCGACAAGAGACCCAGTACTTC CASSYSRQETQYF
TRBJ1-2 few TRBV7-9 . TGTGCCAGCAGCACAAAATCCGGGCCCCACTTC CASSTKSGPHF
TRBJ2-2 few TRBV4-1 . TGCGCCAGCAGCCAAGTCCTACTGACCGGGGTGAACACCGGGGAGCTGTTTTTT CASSQVLLTGVNTGELFF
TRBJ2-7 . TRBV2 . TGTGCCAGCAGACCACAGGGATACGAGCAGTACTTC CASRPQGYEQYF
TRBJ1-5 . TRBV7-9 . TGTGCCAGCAGCTCCGGGGGTCGTCAGCCCCAGCATTTT CASSSGGRQPQHF
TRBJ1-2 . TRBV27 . TGTGCCAGCAGTTTAAGAGGGGGACGAATAGACTATGGCTACACCTTC CASSLRGGRIDYGYTF
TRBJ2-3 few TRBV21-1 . TGTGCCAGCAGCAAAGTAGCGGGGGACACAGATACGCAGTATTTT CASSKVAGDTDTQYF
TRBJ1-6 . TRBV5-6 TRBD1 TGTGCCAGCAGTCCCGGGACAGGGGGACGCTCACCCCTCCACTTT CASSPGTGGRSPLHF
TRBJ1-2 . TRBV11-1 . TGTGCCAGCAGCAGCTTAAGGCCACAGGATTATGGCTACACCTTC CASSSLRPQDYGYTF